One sample yielded the 20 T cell receptor beta chains listed below, sequenced in a study of cytomegalovirus exposure and HLA in healthy donors. The study ran its PCR with 60 Vbeta and 13 Jbeta primers. Using immunoSEQ multiplex PCR, the repertoire was profiled, and TCRdb retains in-frame clones only, with some absent. The sample holds around 220,000 clones; about 75% are singletons and the top ten take 1.5% to 2%. The sequenced sample was PBMCs. Receptor source: a woman younger than 45 in good health and CMV-seronegative.

The J gene is TRBJ1-5, the V gene TRBV6-5; 7 bases agree with TRBD1. From germline, CDR1 is MNHEY and CDR2 SVGAGI. V lost 0 bases and J lost 4; bases outside the gene matches: 3. This CDR3 region has 15 residues. The CDR3, as DNA: TGTGCCAGCAGTTACTCGGGACAGCCAAATCAGCCCCAGCATTTT. Translated: CASSYSGQPNQPQHF.

The chain joins TRBV2 to TRBJ1-2, with D uncertain. CDR1 is SNHLY, CDR2 FYNNEI, per germline. Trimming stripped 8 bases from V and 8 bases from J, with 9 bases between. This CDR3 comprises 10 residues. CDR3 loop: CASGGLGYTF. The CDR3 region has the DNA TGTGCCAGCGGCGGACTGGGCTACACCTTC.

The J gene is TRBJ1-2, the V gene TRBV29-1, with 8 bases aligning to TRBD1. Germline V lookup: CDR1 SQVTM, CDR2 ANQGSEA. Germline trimming cut 7 bases from V and 2 bases from J; bases unmatched to any gene: 9. This CDR3 region has 14 residues. The DNA for the CDR3 is TGCAGCGCTGATTCGACAGGGGCAAACTATGGCTACACCTTC. It specifies CSADSTGANYGYTF.

This chain uses TRBV2 with TRBJ1-5, with TRBD1 matching over 11 bases. CDR3 size: 14 residues. Germline V gives CDR1 SNHLY, CDR2 FYNNEI. V lost 6 bases to trimming and J lost 5 bases; unmatched junction nucleotides: 3. CDR3 sequence reads: CASSRDRGYQPQHF. The DNA of the CDR3 is TGTGCCAGCAGCCGGGACAGGGGGTATCAGCCCCAGCATTTT.

The chain combines TRBV27 with TRBJ2-1; the match to TRBD2 covers 9 bases. The J segment lost 4 bases and the V segment lost 0 bases, leaving 4 bases of the junction unmatched. Germline values: CDR1 MNHEY, CDR2 SMNVEV (reference sequence). CDR3 size: 16 residues. CDR3 coding DNA: TGTGCCAGCAGTTTATCTCCTAGCGGGGTATACAATGAGCAGTTCTTC. It codes for CASSLSPSGVYNEQFF.

This rearrangement joins TRBV13 to TRBJ2-1, with 12 bases identical to TRBD2. The CDR3 is 17 residues long. Trimming cost V 1 base and J 10 bases; bases outside gene matches: 11. The germline gives CDR1 PRHDT, CDR2 FYEKMQ (reference sequence). The CDR3 DNA reads TGTGCCAGCAGCTTAGCTGCGACTAGCGGGAGATCAATAGAGCAGTTCTTC. It is translated as CASSLAATSGRSIEQFF.

The V call is TRBV9, the J call TRBJ2-3; no definite D call. CDR1 and CDR2 from the germline V gene are SGDLS and YYNGEE. The CDR3 runs 15 residues. Trimming removed 3 bases from V and 2 bases from J, with 13 bases in between. CDR3 coding DNA: TGTGCCAGCAGCGCAACGACTCAAAACACAGATACGCAGTATTTT. It specifies CASSATTQNTDTQYF.

This clone was seen only a few times. The rearrangement uses TRBV6-1 and TRBJ1-2; D possibly corresponds to TRBD1 (5 bases). Trimming left V 6 bases short and J 3 bases short, with 11 bases between. Looked up from germline, CDR1 is MNHNS and CDR2 is SASEGT. The CDR3 contains 13 residues. CDR3 amino acids: CASSATGDYGYTF. The CDR3 nucleotides read TGTGCCAGCAGCGCCACGGGGGACTATGGCTACACCTTC.

The chain is built from TRBV29-1 and TRBJ2-1; D is ambiguous. Trimming pared 0 bases from V and 7 bases from J, leaving 4 bases between. The CDR3 has 11 amino acids. Per germline, CDR1 SQVTM and CDR2 ANQGSEA. CDR3 sequence: CSVEDQNEQFF. The CDR3 bases are TGCAGCGTTGAAGATCAGAATGAGCAGTTCTTC.

The rearrangement links TRBV5-6 to TRBJ1-5, with D perhaps TRBD1 (5 bases). V was cut by 4 bases and J by 4 bases, with 12 bases left in between. In germline, CDR1 is SGHDT, CDR2 YYEEEE. This CDR3 comprises 14 residues. The CDR3 is CASSPPGTNQPQHF. Here the CDR3 DNA reads TGTGCCAGCAGCCCCCCCGGGACTAATCAGCCCCAGCATTTT. Looking up the rest from reference TRBV5-6 and TRBJ1-5 gives the full variable domain: DAGVTQSPTHLIKTRGQQVTLRCSPKSGHDTVSWYQQALGQGPQFIFQYYEEEERQRGNFPDRFSGHQFPNYSSELNVNALLLGDSALYLCASSPPGTNQPQHFGDGTRLSIL.

The gene calls are TRBV7-9 and TRBJ2-2; D is unclear. The CDR3 runs 17 residues. CDR1 and CDR2 from the germline V gene are SEHNR and FQNEAQ (reference sequence). V was trimmed by 4 bases and J by 4 bases, leaving 19 bases between them. The CDR3 reads CASSYSIQRKLTGELFF. The CDR3 region has the DNA TGTGCCAGCAGCTATTCCATTCAGAGGAAGCTCACCGGGGAGCTGTTTTTT.

A remark on this clone: A read error is possible here, since a much larger clone lies one base away. V usage is TRBV6-1 and J usage is TRBJ1-2; D may be TRBD1 (5 bases). The CDR3 extends over 13 amino acids. Germline V gene lookup returns CDR1 MNHNS and CDR2 SASEGT. V lost 7 bases to trimming and J lost 6 bases, with 15 bases between them. The CDR3: CASTAGVGNGYTF. The DNA for the CDR3 is TGTGCCAGCACCGCGGGGGTAGGGAATGGCTACACCTTC.

The CDR3 nucleotides are TGTGCCAGCAGTTACGGGACAACCTATGGCTACACCTTC. It is translated as CASSYGTTYGYTF. This sequence joins TRBV6-6 and TRBJ1-2; tentative D call: TRBD1 (6 bases). CDR3 length: 13 residues. In germline, CDR1 is MNHNY, CDR2 SVGAGI (reference sequence). Trimming shortened V by 2 bases and J by 4 bases, and 8 bases separated the two germline ends.

The genes are TRBV4-1 and TRBJ1-1; 9 nucleotides line up with TRBD1. Germline trimming cut 2 bases from V and 6 bases from J; bases unmatched to any gene: 7. The CDR3 has 15 residues. The germline V gene encodes CDR1 MGHRA and CDR2 YSYEKL. CDR3 DNA sequence: TGCGCCAGCAGCCAACCCCGGGACAGGGAGCCTGAAGCTTTCTTT. It yields the protein CASSQPRDREPEAFF.

The chain employs TRBV4-2 and TRBJ1-2; TRBD1 might be the D (6 bases). Germline V gene sequence: CDR1 LGHNA, CDR2 YNFKEQ. The CDR3 runs 16 residues. V shed 0 bases and J shed 6 bases, with 17 bases lying between them. CDR3 nucleotide sequence: TGTGCCAGCAGCCAAGAAGACCATAACCGGGACAATGGCTACACCTTC. The encoded protein is CASSQEDHNRDNGYTF.

The chain combines TRBV5-1 with TRBJ1-1; D gene unclear. V was pared by 1 base and J by 4 bases, with 11 bases between. In germline, CDR1 is SGHRS, CDR2 YFSETQ. The CDR3 spans 14 residues. CDR3 residues: CASSLSQSGTEAFF. CDR3 coding DNA: TGCGCCAGCAGCTTGAGTCAGAGCGGCACTGAAGCTTTCTTT.

CDR3 protein: CASSQGGHGNLHF. CDR3 DNA sequence: TGTGCCAGCAGCCAAGGAGGGCACGGGAATTTGCATTTT. This chain joins TRBV14 and TRBJ1-5; D is undetermined. This CDR3 comprises 13 residues. The V and J ends lost 1 base and 15 bases respectively, with 16 bases between them. Per the germline V gene, CDR1 is SGHDN and CDR2 is FVKESK.

As to this clone: Relative to the germline gene, one junction end is altered; a read error may explain this. The J gene is TRBJ2-1, the V gene TRBV7-9; 7 bases fit TRBD1. This CDR3 has 15 residues. In germline, CDR1 is SEHNR, CDR2 FQNEAQ (reference sequence). As DNA, the CDR3 is TGTTCCAGCAGCTTTGACAGGGTGGATAACAATGAGCAGTTCTTC. This translates into CSSSFDRVDNNEQFF.

The chain joins TRBV9 to TRBJ2-5, with TRBD2 matching 10 bases. With the DNA end fitting TRBJ2-7 better, the J assignment may be wrong. The CDR3 length is 14 residues. The germline CDR1 and CDR2 sequences are SGDLS and YYNGEE. CDR3 DNA: TGTGCCAGCAGCGCCGGACTAGCGGCCTACGAGCAGTACTTC. Translation gives CASSAGLAAYEQYF.

This sequence joins TRBV7-9 and TRBJ2-7; 13 bases are shared with TRBD2. Germline V gene data show CDR1 as SEHNR and CDR2 as FQNEAQ (reference sequence). The ends lost 5 bases at V and 0 bases at J; junction bases unmatched: 4. This CDR3 has 16 amino acids. The CDR3 region is CASSKGLAGSSYEQYF. CDR3 sequence (DNA): TGTGCCAGCAGCAAGGGACTAGCGGGGAGCTCCTACGAGCAGTACTTC.